This entry lists 12 T cell receptor beta chains sequenced from one sample in a study of cytomegalovirus exposure and HLA in healthy donors. Sequencing used immunoSEQ multiplex PCR; TCRdb keeps in-frame clones, though not all of them. In the table there are roughly 120,000 clones, roughly nine tenths of which are singletons. The sample consisted of PBMCs. These receptors all stem from a man aged 18-30 years in good health and CMV-seropositive.

The chain carries TRBV7-9 and TRBJ1-1, with D unclear. V was cut by 8 bases and J by 0 bases, with 4 bases left in between. Looked up from germline, CDR1 is SEHNR and CDR2 is FQNEAQ (reference sequence). There are 11 residues in the CDR3. For the CDR3, the DNA is TGTGCCAGCCGTTTGAACACTGAAGCTTTCTTT. Translation: CASRLNTEAFF.

This chain connects TRBV5-5 to TRBJ2-1; 7 bases agree with TRBD2. V was clipped by 0 bases and J by 9 bases; unmatched bases: 3. Looked up from germline, CDR1 is SGHKS and CDR2 is YYEKEE (reference sequence). The length of the CDR3 is 13 residues. Here the CDR3 DNA reads TGTGCCAGCAGCTTGGAGCGGGGACCTGAGCAGTTCTTC. Translated, it gives CASSLERGPEQFF.

The rearrangement uses TRBV18 and TRBJ1-1, with D perhaps TRBD1 (6 bases). The germline gives CDR1 KGHSH, CDR2 LQKENI. This CDR3 contains 14 residues. The germline V and J ends were trimmed by 3 bases and 1 base, with 9 bases remaining between them. The CDR3 loop reads CASSPKTGNTEAFF. DNA for the CDR3: TGTGCCAGCTCACCTAAGACAGGGAACACTGAAGCTTTCTTT. The entire variable domain, with the rest obtained from reference TRBV18 and TRBJ1-1, is as follows: NAGVMQNPRHLVRRRGQEARLRCSPMKGHSHVYWYRQLPEEGLKFMVYLQKENIIDESGMPKERFSAEFPKEGPSILRIQQVVRGDSAAYFCASSPKTGNTEAFFGQGTRLTVV.

The chain employs TRBV9 and TRBJ2-2; 10 nucleotides align to TRBD2. The V and J ends lost 4 bases and 0 bases, in that order; junction bases with no gene match: 6. Germline-derived CDR1 and CDR2 are SGDLS and YYNGEE. This CDR3 region has 17 residues. This CDR3 is CASSPRGLAANTGELFF. CDR3 nucleotides: TGTGCCAGCAGCCCCCGAGGACTAGCGGCGAACACCGGGGAGCTGTTTTTT.

This clone is a singleton in its sample. The genes are TRBV5-1 and TRBJ1-2, with TRBD1 matching 8 bases. Trimming at V came to 0 bases and at J to 8 bases, leaving 9 bases not matched to a gene. The CDR3 consists of 15 residues. CDR1 and CDR2 (germline): SGHRS, YFSETQ. CDR3 nucleotides: TGCGCCAGCAGCTTGGCTCAGGGGGCTCTGTTCGGCTACACCTTC. It translates to CASSLAQGALFGYTF. Complete variable domain (other parts from reference TRBV5-1 and TRBJ1-2): KAGVTQTPRYLIKTRGQQVTLSCSPISGHRSVSWYQQTPGQGLQFLFEYFSETQRNKGNFPGRFSGRQFSNSRSEMNVSTLELGDSALYLCASSLAQGALFGYTFGSGTRLTVV.

This chain joins TRBV20-1 and TRBJ1-1; D is possibly TRBD1 (5 bases). Trimming took off 3 bases at V and 8 bases at J, with 10 bases between the two ends. This CDR3 comprises 11 residues. Looked up from germline, CDR1 is DFQATT and CDR2 is SNEGSKA (reference sequence). The CDR3 spells CSARGRTEAFF. The CDR3 DNA is TGCAGTGCTAGGGGTAGGACAGAAGCTTTCTTT.

The chain combines TRBV11-1 with TRBJ2-7, with D possibly matching TRBD1 (6 bases). The V and J ends lost 3 bases and 5 bases respectively, with 14 bases between them. The CDR3 sequence is 14 residues long. Germline V gives CDR1 SGHAT, CDR2 FQDESV (reference sequence). The CDR3 spells CASSFESWGHEQYF. As DNA, the CDR3 is TGTGCCAGCAGCTTCGAGTCCTGGGGGCACGAGCAGTACTTC.

This clone has only one observation. The V and J genes are TRBV5-6 and TRBJ2-3; D gene ambiguous. The ends were cut back, 0 bases at V and 6 bases at J, with 8 bases in the middle. The CDR3 runs 13 residues. In germline, CDR1 is SGHDT, CDR2 YYEEEE. CDR3 in DNA: TGTGCCAGCAGCTTGGGCGTCGGGGATACGCAGTATTTT. The encoded protein is CASSLGVGDTQYF.

V is TRBV10-3 and J is TRBJ1-2; 12 bases match TRBD1. Trimming at V came to 10 bases and at J to 6 bases, leaving 9 bases not matched to a gene. CDR3 length: 14 amino acids. Germline V gives CDR1 ENHRY, CDR2 SYGVKD. The CDR3 loop is CASTPGQGADGYTF. Written as DNA, the CDR3 is TGTGCCAGCACTCCGGGACAGGGGGCGGATGGCTACACCTTC.

The chain is built from TRBV11-2 and TRBJ1-2; D not resolved. Trimming took 5 bases from V and 4 from J, leaving 11 bases between them. CDR1 is SGHAT and CDR2 is FQNNGV in the germline V gene. This CDR3 region has 13 residues. CDR3 region: CASSAIEGYGYTF. CDR3 coding DNA: TGTGCCAGCAGCGCCATCGAGGGCTATGGCTACACCTTC.

The rearrangement joins TRBV5-4 to TRBJ2-2; TRBD2 might be the D (6 bases). The V gene lost 4 bases and the J gene lost 7 bases, with 20 bases spanning the gap. Germline values: CDR1 SGHNT, CDR2 YYREEE (reference sequence). CDR3 size: 16 residues. CDR3 sequence (DNA): TGTGCCAGCAGCCTGACGGCGGGGACCCCAGGCGGGGAGCTGTTTTTT. Protein: CASSLTAGTPGGELFF.

DNA for the CDR3: TGTGCCACCCGAAGACAGGTTAATGAAAAACTGTTTTTT. Protein product: CATRRQVNEKLFF. J is TRBJ1-4 and V is TRBV6-5, with a possible D match to TRBD1 (6 bases). Trimming removed 10 bases at V and 4 bases at J, with 13 bases between. The CDR3 spans 13 residues. CDR1 and CDR2 (germline): MNHEY, SVGAGI.